Here is one T cell receptor beta chain with its context. What it recognizes is unknown. The sample comes from a study of a mutant IDH1 vaccine in newly diagnosed glioma. About the study: It was radiotherapy, temozolomide, or both that patients received previously, with most receiving both.

Time point denoted: week 23, last vaccination. Alongside topical imiquimod, each dose of vaccine comprised 300 ug of mutant IDH1 20-mer peptide. There were new WHO grade 3 or 4 astrocytomas in the donors, and these were IDH1-mutant and ATRX-lost. Libraries were prepared by immunoSEQ multiplex PCR; TCRdb keeps only in-frame clonotypes and omits some of them. The sample has just over 65,000 clones, around 82% seen once. Looked up from germline, CDR1 is MNHNY and CDR2 is SVGAGI (reference sequence). CDR3 length equals 15 residues. V lost 7 bases and J lost 0; bases outside the gene matches: 4. This sequence was found in a man between 18 and 29 years old with glioma. This chain joins TRBV6-6 and TRBJ1-5; 9 bases are shared with TRBD1. The specimen comprised PBMCs, sampled from a glioma patient whose treatment included an IDH1 peptide vaccine. The CDR3 nucleotides are TGTGCCAGCAAGCAGGGACAGGGTAGCAATCAGCCCCAGCATTTT. The encoded protein is CASKQGQGSNQPQHF.